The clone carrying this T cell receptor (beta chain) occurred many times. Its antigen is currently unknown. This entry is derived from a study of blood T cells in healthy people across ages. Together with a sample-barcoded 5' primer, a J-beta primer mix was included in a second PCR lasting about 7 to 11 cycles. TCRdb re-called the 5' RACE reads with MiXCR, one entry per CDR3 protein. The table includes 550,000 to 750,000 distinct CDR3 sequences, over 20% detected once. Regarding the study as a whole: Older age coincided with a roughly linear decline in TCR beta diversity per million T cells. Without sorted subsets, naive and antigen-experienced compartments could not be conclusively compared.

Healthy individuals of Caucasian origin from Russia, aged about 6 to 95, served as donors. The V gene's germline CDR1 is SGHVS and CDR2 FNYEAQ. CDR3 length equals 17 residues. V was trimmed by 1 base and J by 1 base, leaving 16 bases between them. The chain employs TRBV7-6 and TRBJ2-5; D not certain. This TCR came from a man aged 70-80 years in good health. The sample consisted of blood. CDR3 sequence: CASSLGRLDGGQETQYF. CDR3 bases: TGTGCCAGCAGCTTAGGTCGTTTGGATGGTGGCCAAGAGACCCAGTACTTC.